A single TCR beta chain is shown here with its context. Its antigen remains unidentified. The sample comes from a study of T-cell memory formation after mild COVID-19. The study, taken as a whole, reports: Some responding clones appeared in pre-infection memory, suggesting cross-reactive memory joined. Contracting CD4+ clones sat mainly in CM and EM; CD8+ in EMRA. Clones that contracted from day 15 to 85 were balanced CD4/CD8, while later expanders leaned CD4+.

Constant-segment primers were used for 5'RACE, and the resulting TCR alpha and TCR beta cDNA libraries carried sample barcodes and UMIs. MiXCR was run by TCRdb on the 5' RACE reads, yielding one entry per CDR3 protein. The sample holds hundreds of thousands of distinct CDR3 sequences, under 30% seen once. The CDR3 spans 15 residues. Trimming took 1 base from V and 4 from J; bases not matched to a gene: 7. Germline V gene data show CDR1 as SGHTA and CDR2 as FQGTGA. The source is an adult woman who had mild COVID-19 (a few samples of this study predate the infection). Cell type and time point are not known. This chain uses TRBV7-3 with TRBJ2-7, with TRBD2 matching over 7 bases. The sequenced sample was PBMCs or a T cell subset sorted from them (not recorded which). CDR3: CASSLNGGKAYEQYF. CDR3 nucleotide sequence: TGTGCCAGCAGCTTAAACGGGGGGAAGGCGTACGAGCAGTACTTC.